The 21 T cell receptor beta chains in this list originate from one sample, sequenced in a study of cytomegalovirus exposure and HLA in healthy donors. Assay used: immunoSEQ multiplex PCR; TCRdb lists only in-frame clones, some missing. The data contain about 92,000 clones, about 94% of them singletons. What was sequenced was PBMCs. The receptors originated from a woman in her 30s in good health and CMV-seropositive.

The CDR3 reads CASSEDPLAGGTDTQYF. CDR3 DNA sequence: TGTGCCAGCAGTGAAGACCCTCTAGCGGGAGGAACAGATACGCAGTATTTT. The chain combines TRBV6-1 with TRBJ2-3; 11 nucleotides agree with TRBD2. The V and J ends lost 1 base and 3 bases, in that order; junction bases with no gene match: 6. Germline values: CDR1 MNHNS, CDR2 SASEGT. The length of the CDR3 is 17 residues.

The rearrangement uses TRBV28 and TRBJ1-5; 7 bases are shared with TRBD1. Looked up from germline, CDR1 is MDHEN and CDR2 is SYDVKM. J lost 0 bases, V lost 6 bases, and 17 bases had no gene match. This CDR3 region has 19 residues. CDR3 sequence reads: CASSPLAGTEIFSNQPQHF. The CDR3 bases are TGTGCCAGCAGCCCGCTCGCCGGGACAGAGATCTTTAGCAATCAGCCCCAGCATTTT.

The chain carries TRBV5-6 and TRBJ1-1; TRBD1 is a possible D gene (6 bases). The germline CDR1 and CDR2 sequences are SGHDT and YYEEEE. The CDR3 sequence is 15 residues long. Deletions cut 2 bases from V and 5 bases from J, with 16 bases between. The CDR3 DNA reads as TGTGCCAGCAGCTTATCAGGGCAGGGGTGGACTGAAGCTTTCTTT. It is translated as CASSLSGQGWTEAFF.

CDR3 DNA sequence: TGTGCCAGCAGTTCGGGACAGAGAGTCCAAGAGACCCAGTACTTC. This encodes CASSSGQRVQETQYF. V and J are TRBV6-1 and TRBJ2-5; 7 positions match TRBD1. Germline-derived CDR1 and CDR2 are MNHNS and SASEGT. Losses at the gene ends were 5 bases for V and 1 base for J; bases not matched to a gene: 7. The CDR3 has 15 residues.

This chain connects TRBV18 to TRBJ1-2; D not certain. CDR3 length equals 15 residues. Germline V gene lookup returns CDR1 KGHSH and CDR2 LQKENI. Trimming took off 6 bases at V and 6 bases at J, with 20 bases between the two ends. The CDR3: CASSSTPTDLNGYTF. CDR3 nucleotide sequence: TGTGCCAGCTCGTCTACACCGACGGACTTGAATGGCTACACCTTC.

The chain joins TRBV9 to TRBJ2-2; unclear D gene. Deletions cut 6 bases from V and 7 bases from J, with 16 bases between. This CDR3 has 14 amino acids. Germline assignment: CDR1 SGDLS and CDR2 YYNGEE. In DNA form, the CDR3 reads TGTGCCAGCACAACTCGATGGGCTGGCGGGGAGCTGTTTTTT. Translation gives CASTTRWAGGELFF.

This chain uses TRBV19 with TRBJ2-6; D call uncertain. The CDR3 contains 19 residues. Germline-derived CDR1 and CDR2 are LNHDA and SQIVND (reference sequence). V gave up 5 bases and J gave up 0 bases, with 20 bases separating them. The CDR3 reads CASSPKFPPTSSGANVLTF. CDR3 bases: TGTGCCAGTAGTCCCAAGTTCCCGCCAACGAGCTCTGGGGCCAACGTCCTGACTTTC. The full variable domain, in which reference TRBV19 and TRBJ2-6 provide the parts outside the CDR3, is DGGITQSPKYLFRKEGQNVTLSCEQNLNHDAMYWYRQDPGQGLRLIYYSQIVNDFQKGDIAEGYSVSREKKESFPLTVTSAQKNPTAFYLCASSPKFPPTSSGANVLTFGAGSRLTVL.

This CDR3 is CASSLTGILLYEQYF. DNA for the CDR3: TGTGCCAGCAGCTTAACCGGGATTCTACTCTACGAGCAGTACTTC. This chain joins TRBV7-4 and TRBJ2-7; maybe TRBD2 (5 bases). The CDR3 covers 15 residues. V was trimmed by 2 bases and J by 3 bases, leaving 14 bases between them. Looked up from germline, CDR1 is SGHVT and CDR2 is SQSDAQ.

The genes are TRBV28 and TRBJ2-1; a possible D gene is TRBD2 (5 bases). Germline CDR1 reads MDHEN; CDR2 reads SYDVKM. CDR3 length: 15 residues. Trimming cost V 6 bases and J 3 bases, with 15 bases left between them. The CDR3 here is CASSVIPGIYNEQFF. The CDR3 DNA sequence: TGTGCCAGCAGCGTTATCCCGGGAATCTACAATGAGCAGTTCTTC.

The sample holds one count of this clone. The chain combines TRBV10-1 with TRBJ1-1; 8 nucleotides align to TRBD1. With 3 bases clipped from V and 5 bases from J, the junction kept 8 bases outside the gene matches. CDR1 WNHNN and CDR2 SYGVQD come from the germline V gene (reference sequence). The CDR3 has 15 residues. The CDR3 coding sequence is TGCGCCAGCAGTGATTTTACAGGGGGGCGGACTGAAGCTTTCTTT. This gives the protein CASSDFTGGRTEAFF.

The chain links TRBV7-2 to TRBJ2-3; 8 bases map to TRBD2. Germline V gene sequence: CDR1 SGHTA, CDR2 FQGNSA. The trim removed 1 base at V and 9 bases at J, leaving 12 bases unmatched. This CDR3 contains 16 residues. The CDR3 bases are TGTGCCAGCAGCTTAGGAGGGTTAGCGGGACGGAGGACGCAGTATTTT. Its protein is CASSLGGLAGRRTQYF. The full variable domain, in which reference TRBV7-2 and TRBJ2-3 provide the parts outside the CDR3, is GAGVSQSPSNKVTEKGKDVELRCDPISGHTALYWYRQSLGQGLEFLIYFQGNSAPDKSGLPSDRFSAERTGGSVSTLTIQRTQQEDSAVYLCASSLGGLAGRRTQYFGPGTRLTVL.

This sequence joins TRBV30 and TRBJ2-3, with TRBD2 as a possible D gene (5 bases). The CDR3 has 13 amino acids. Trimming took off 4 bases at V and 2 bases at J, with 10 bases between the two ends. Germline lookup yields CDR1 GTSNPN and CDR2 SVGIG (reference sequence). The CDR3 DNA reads TGTGCCTGGAACGGACTTATCACAGATACGCAGTATTTT. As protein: CAWNGLITDTQYF.

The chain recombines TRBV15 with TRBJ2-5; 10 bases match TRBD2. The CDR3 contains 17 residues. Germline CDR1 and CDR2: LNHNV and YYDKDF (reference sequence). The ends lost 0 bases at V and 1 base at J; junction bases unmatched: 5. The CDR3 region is CATSREASGGFQETQYF. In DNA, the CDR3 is TGTGCCACCAGCAGAGAGGCTAGCGGGGGTTTCCAAGAGACCCAGTACTTC. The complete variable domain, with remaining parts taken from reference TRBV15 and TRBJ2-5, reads DAMVIQNPRYQVTQFGKPVTLSCSQTLNHNVMYWYQQKSSQAPKLLFHYYDKDFNNEADTPDNFQSRRPNTSFCFLDIRSPGLGDTAMYLCATSREASGGFQETQYFGPGTRLLVL.

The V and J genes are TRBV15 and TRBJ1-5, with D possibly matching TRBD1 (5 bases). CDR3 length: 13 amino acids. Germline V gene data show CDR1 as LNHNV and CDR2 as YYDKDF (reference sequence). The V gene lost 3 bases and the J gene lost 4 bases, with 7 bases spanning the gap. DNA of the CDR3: TGTGCCACCAGCAGTAACAGGAATCAGCCCCAGCATTTT. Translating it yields CATSSNRNQPQHF. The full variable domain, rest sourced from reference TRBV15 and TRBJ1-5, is DAMVIQNPRYQVTQFGKPVTLSCSQTLNHNVMYWYQQKSSQAPKLLFHYYDKDFNNEADTPDNFQSRRPNTSFCFLDIRSPGLGDTAMYLCATSSNRNQPQHFGDGTRLSIL.

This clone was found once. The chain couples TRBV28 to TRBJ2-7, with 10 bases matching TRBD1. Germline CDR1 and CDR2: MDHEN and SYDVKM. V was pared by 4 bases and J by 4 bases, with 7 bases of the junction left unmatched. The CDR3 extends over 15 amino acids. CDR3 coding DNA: TGTGCCAGCAGTTCCGACAGGGGGCTTGTTTACGAGCAGTACTTC. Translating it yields CASSSDRGLVYEQYF.

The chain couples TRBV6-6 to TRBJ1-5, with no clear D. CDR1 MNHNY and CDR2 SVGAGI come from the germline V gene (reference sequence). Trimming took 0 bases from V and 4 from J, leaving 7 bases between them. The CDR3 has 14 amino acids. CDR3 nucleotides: TGTGCCAGCAGTTACTCCCGAGCTAATCAGCCCCAGCATTTT. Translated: CASSYSRANQPQHF.

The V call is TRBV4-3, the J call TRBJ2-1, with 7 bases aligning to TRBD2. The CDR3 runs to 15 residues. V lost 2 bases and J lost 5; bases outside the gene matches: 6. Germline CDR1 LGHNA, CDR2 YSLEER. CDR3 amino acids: CASSQSGAGNNEQFF. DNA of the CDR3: TGCGCCAGCAGCCAAAGCGGGGCAGGGAACAATGAGCAGTTCTTC.

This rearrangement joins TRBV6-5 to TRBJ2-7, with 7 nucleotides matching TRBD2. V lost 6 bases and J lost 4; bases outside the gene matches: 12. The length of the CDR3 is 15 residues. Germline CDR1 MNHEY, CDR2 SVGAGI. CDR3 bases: TGTGCCAGCAGGTCCCCGCGGGAGAATCTGTACGAGCAGTACTTC. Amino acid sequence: CASRSPRENLYEQYF.

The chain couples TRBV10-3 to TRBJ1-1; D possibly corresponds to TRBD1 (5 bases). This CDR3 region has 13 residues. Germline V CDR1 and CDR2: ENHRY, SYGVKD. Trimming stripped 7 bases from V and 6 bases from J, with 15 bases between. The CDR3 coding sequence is TGTGCCATCACCCGCGGGAGGGACTCTGAAGCTTTCTTT. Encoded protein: CAITRGRDSEAFF.

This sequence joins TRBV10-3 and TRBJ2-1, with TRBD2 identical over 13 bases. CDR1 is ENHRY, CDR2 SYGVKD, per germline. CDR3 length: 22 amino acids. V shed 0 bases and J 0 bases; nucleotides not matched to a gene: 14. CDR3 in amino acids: CAISESGFFWTSGSSSYNEQFF. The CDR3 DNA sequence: TGTGCCATCAGTGAGTCCGGTTTTTTCTGGACTAGCGGGAGTAGCTCCTACAATGAGCAGTTCTTC.

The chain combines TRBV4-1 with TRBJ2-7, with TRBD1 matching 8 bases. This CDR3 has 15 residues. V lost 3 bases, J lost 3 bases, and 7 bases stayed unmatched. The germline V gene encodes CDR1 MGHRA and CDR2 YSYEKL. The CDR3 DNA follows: TGCGCCAGCAGCCACCCGGGACAGGCTCTCTACGAGCAGTACTTC. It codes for CASSHPGQALYEQYF.